The TCR beta chain under discussion was sequenced for a study of early T cells in non-severe SARS-CoV-2 infection. On the study more broadly: Bulk RNA taken from unsorted whole blood was sequenced, leaving chains unpaired.

The protocol attached unique molecular identifiers to individual cDNA molecules. Via MiXCR, TCRdb re-called the 5' RACE reads, giving one row per CDR3 protein. The repertoire consists of 66,000 or so distinct CDR3 sequences, with under 15% occurring once and the leading ten covering roughly 8%. CDR3 length equals 19 residues. V shed 0 bases and J 8 bases; nucleotides not matched to a gene: 16. Germline CDR1 SGDLS, CDR2 YYNGEE. The clonotype was recovered from an adult who was a healthcare worker with PCR-confirmed SARS-CoV-2 infection or an uninfected control (not recorded which). The chain joins TRBV9 to TRBJ2-1, with 11 nucleotides matching TRBD1. Sequencing input: whole blood. CDR3 amino acids: CASSVAGIIGTGGPDEQFF. The CDR3 region has the DNA TGTGCCAGCAGCGTAGCGGGCATCATTGGGACAGGGGGACCAGATGAGCAGTTCTTC.